This T cell receptor beta chain was sequenced for a study of blood T cells in healthy people across ages. Study-level results: One million T cells yielded diversity estimates that were considered underestimates. The study could not conclusively compare naive and antigen-experienced cells, given its unsorted PBMCs.

A second about 6 to 11 cycle PCR used barcoded and J-beta primers. TCRdb analysed the 5' RACE reads with MiXCR anew, one entry per CDR3 protein. The sample has hundreds of thousands of distinct CDR3 sequences; around half are singletons. On this clonotype itself: What it binds is unknown.

Germline V lookup: CDR1 SEHNR, CDR2 FQNEAQ (reference sequence). This CDR3 comprises 15 residues. The V end lost 2 bases, the J end lost 10 bases, and 15 bases lay between the germline ends. The specimen sequenced was blood. The sequence was collected from a man of 80 years or more in good health. The chain carries TRBV7-9 and TRBJ1-6; a possible D gene is TRBD1 (6 bases). In nucleotides, the CDR3 is TGTGCCAGCAGCTTAACGACAGGCTTGGGGTCACCCCTCCACTTT. Its protein product is CASSLTTGLGSPLHF. Variable domain in full (rest from reference TRBV7-9 and TRBJ1-6): DTGVSQNPRHKITKRGQNVTFRCDPISEHNRLYWYRQTLGQGPEFLTYFQNEAQLEKSRLLSDRFSAERPKGSFSTLEIQRTEQGDSAMYLCASSLTTGLGSPLHFGNGTRLTVT.